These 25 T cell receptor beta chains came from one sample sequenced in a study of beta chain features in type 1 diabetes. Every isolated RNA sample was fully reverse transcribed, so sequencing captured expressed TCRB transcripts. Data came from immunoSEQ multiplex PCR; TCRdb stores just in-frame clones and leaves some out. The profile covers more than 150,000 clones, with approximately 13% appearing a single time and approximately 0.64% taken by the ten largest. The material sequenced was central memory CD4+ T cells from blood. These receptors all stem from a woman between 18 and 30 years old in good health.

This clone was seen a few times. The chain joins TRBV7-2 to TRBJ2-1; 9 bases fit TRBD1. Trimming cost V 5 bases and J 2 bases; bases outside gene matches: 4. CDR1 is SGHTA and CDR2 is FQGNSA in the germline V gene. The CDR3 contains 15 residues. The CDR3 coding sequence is TGTGCCAGCAGCACAGACAGGGGGACCTACAATGAGCAGTTCTTC. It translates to CASSTDRGTYNEQFF. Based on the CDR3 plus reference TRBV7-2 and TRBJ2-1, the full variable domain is GAGVSQSPSNKVTEKGKDVELRCDPISGHTALYWYRQSLGQGLEFLIYFQGNSAPDKSGLPSDRFSAERTGGSVSTLTIQRTQQEDSAVYLCASSTDRGTYNEQFFGPGTRLTVL.

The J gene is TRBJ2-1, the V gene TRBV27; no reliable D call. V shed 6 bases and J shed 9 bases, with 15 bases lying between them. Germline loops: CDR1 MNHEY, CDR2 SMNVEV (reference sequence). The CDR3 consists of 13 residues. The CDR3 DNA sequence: TGTGCCAGCAGGCCGACTTCGGGTAGTGAGCAGTTCTTC. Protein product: CASRPTSGSEQFF.

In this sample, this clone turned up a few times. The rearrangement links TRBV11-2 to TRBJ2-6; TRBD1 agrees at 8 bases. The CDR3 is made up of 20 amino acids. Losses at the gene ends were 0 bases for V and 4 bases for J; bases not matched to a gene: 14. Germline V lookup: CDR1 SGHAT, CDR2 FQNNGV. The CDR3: CASSLDDRGIDLSGANVLTF. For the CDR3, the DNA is TGTGCCAGCAGCTTAGATGACAGGGGTATTGACCTGTCCGGGGCCAACGTCCTGACTTTC.

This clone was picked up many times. The CDR3 protein is CASRGTSGLRETQYF. In nucleotides, the CDR3 is TGTGCCAGCAGAGGGACATCTGGGCTAAGAGAGACCCAGTACTTC. The gene calls are TRBV2 and TRBJ2-5; weak D call: TRBD1 (6 bases). Trimming left V 6 bases short and J 4 bases short, with 18 bases between. CDR3 length: 15 residues. The germline CDR1 and CDR2 sequences are SNHLY and FYNNEI.

The CDR3, as DNA: TGTGCCAGCAGCGACCAGGACTGGGTCACCGGGGAGCTGTTTTTT. This encodes CASSDQDWVTGELFF. The chain employs TRBV9 and TRBJ2-2, with a possible D match to TRBD2 (5 bases). Germline V lookup: CDR1 SGDLS, CDR2 YYNGEE. This CDR3 is 15 amino acids long. V was trimmed by 3 bases and J by 4 bases, leaving 13 bases between them.

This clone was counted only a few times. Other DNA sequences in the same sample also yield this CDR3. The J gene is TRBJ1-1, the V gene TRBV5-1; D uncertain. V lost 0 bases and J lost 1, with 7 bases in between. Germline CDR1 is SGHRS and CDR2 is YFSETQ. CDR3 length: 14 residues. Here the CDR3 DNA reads TGCGCCAGCAGCTTGGGCGTCGGGAACACTGAAGCTTTCTTT. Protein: CASSLGVGNTEAFF.

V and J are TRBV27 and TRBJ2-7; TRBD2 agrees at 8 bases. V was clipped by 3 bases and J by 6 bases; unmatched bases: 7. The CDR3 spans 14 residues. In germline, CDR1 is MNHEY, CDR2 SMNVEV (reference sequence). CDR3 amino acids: CASSFRRAGAEQYF. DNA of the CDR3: TGTGCCAGCAGTTTCCGTCGAGCGGGAGCCGAGCAGTACTTC.

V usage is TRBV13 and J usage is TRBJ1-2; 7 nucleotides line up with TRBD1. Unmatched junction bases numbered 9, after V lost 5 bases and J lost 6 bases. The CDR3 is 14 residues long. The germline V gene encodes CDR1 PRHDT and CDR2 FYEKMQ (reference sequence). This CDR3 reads CASSARTGLHGYTF. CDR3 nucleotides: TGTGCCAGCAGCGCCCGGACAGGACTGCATGGCTACACCTTC.

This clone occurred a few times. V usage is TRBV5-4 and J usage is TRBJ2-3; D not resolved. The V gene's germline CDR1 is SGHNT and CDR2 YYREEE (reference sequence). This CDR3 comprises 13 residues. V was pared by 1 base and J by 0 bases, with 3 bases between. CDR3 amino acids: CASSLPSTDTQYF. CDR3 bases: TGTGCCAGCAGCTTGCCAAGCACAGATACGCAGTATTTT. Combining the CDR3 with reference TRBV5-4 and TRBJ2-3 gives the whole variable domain ETGVTQSPTHLIKTRGQQVTLRCSSQSGHNTVSWYQQALGQGPQFIFQYYREEENGRGNFPPRFSGLQFPNYSSELNVNALELDDSALYLCASSLPSTDTQYFGPGTRLTVL.

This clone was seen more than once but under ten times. CDR3 amino acids: CATSRDSYGQTQPQHF. In DNA, the CDR3 is TGTGCCACCAGCAGAGATTCATATGGGCAGACTCAGCCCCAGCATTTT. The rearrangement joins TRBV15 to TRBJ1-5, with D unclear. Trimming cost V 0 bases and J 6 bases, with 15 bases left between them. Germline V CDR1 and CDR2: LNHNV, YYDKDF (reference sequence). The CDR3 extends over 16 amino acids.

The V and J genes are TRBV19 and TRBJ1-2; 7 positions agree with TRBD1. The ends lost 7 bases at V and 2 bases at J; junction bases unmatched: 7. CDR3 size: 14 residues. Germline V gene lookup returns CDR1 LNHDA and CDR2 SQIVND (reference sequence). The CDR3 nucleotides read TGTGCCAGTATCCCGCAGGGGGGCAACTATGGCTACACCTTC. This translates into CASIPQGGNYGYTF.

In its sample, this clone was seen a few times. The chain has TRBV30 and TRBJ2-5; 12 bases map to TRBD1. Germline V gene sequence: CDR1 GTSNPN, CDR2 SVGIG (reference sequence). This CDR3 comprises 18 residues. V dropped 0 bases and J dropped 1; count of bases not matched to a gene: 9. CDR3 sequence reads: CAWSVRGGTGGPQETQYF. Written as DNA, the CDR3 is TGTGCCTGGAGTGTACGGGGGGGGACAGGGGGCCCCCAAGAGACCCAGTACTTC.

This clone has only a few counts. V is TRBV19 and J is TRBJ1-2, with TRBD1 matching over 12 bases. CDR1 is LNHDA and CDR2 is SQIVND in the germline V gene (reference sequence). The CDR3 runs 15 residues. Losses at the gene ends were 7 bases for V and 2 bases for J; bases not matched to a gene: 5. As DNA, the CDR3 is TGTGCCAGTATGGGGGACAGGGGGCCGAACTATGGCTACACCTTC. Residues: CASMGDRGPNYGYTF.

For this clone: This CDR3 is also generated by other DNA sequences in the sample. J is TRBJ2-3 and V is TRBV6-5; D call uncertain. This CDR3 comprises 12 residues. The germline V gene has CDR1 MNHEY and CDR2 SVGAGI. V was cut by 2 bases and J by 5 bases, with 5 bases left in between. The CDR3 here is CASSYGRDTQYF. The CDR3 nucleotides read TGTGCCAGCAGTTACGGGCGAGATACGCAGTATTTT.

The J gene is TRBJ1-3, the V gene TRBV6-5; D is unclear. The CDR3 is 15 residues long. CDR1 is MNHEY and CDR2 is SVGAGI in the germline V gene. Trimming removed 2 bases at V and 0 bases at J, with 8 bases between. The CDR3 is CASSYTDHSGNTIYF. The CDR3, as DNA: TGTGCCAGCAGTTACACAGATCACTCTGGAAACACCATATATTTT.

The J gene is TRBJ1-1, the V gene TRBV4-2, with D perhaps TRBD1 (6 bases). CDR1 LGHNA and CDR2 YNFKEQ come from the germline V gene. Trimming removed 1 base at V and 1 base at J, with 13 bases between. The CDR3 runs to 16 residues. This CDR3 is CASSQVAGEGNTEAFF. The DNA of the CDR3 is TGTGCCAGCAGCCAAGTTGCAGGGGAGGGGAACACTGAAGCTTTCTTT.

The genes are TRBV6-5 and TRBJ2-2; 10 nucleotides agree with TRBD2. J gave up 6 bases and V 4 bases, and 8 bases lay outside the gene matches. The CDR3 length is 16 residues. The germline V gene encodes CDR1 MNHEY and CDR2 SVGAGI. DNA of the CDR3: TGTGCCAGCAGTTCCCATAGCGGGAGGATGGCCGGGGAGCTGTTTTTT. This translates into CASSSHSGRMAGELFF.

In DNA, the CDR3 is TGTGCCAGCAGCCATAAACGACTGGTCGGGGAGCTGTTTTTT. Translating gives CASSHKRLVGELFF. The genes are TRBV6-5 and TRBJ2-2; D not resolved. The length of the CDR3 is 14 residues. Germline values: CDR1 MNHEY, CDR2 SVGAGI. V lost 6 bases and J 7 bases, leaving 15 bases between the germline ends.

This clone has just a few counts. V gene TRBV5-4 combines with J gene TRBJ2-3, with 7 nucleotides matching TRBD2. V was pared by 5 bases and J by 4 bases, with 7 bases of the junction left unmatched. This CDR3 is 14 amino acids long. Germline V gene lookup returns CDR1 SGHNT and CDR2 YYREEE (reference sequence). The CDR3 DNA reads TGTGCCAGCAGTTATAGCGGGTCCCCAGATACGCAGTATTTT. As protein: CASSYSGSPDTQYF.

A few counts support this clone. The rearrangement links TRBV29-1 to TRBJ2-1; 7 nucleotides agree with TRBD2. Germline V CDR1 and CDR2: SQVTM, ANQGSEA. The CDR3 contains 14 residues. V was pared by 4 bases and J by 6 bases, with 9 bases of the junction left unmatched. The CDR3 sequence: CSVAILAVSNEQFF. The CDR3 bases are TGCAGCGTTGCTATCCTAGCGGTCAGCAATGAGCAGTTCTTC.

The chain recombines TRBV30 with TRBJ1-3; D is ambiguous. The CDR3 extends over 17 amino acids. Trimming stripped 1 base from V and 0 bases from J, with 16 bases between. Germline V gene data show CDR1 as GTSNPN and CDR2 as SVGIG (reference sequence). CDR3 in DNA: TGTGCCTGGAGTGAGGTTGCAGGTTATAGCTCTGGAAACACCATATATTTT. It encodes CAWSEVAGYSSGNTIYF. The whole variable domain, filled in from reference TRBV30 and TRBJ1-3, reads SQTIHQWPATLVQPVGSPLSLECTVEGTSNPNLYWYRQAAGRGLQLLFYSVGIGQISSEVPQNLSASRPQDRQFILSSKKLLLSDSGFYLCAWSEVAGYSSGNTIYFGEGSWLTVV.

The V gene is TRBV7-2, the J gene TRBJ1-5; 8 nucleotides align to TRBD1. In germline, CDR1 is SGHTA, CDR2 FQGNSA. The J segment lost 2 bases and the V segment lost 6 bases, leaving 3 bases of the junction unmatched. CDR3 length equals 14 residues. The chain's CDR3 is CASRPGGRNQPQHF. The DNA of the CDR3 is TGTGCCAGCAGACCAGGGGGCCGCAATCAGCCCCAGCATTTT.

This CDR3 is CASSYSTHRAREKLFF. The CDR3 nucleotides read TGTGCCAGCAGTTACTCGACTCACAGGGCCCGGGAAAAACTGTTTTTT. This chain connects TRBV6-5 to TRBJ1-4; D possibly corresponds to TRBD1 (6 bases). V was clipped by 0 bases and J by 8 bases, with 16 bases between them. The length of the CDR3 is 16 residues. Germline CDR1 is MNHEY and CDR2 is SVGAGI.

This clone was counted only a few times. CDR3 amino acids: CASSLAGGDETQYF. CDR3 nucleotide sequence: TGCGCCAGCAGCTTGGCCGGAGGGGACGAGACCCAGTACTTC. V is TRBV5-1 and J is TRBJ2-5; tentative D call: TRBD2 (6 bases). CDR1 and CDR2 (germline): SGHRS, YFSETQ. This CDR3 comprises 14 residues. V shed 0 bases and J shed 5 bases, with 11 bases lying between them.

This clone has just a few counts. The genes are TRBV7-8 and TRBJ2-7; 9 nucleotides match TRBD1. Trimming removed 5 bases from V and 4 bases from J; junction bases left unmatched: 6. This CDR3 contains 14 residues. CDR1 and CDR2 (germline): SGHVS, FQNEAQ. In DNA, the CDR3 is TGTGCCAGCAGCCCCGGGACAGGGATTTACGAGCAGTACTTC. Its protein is CASSPGTGIYEQYF.